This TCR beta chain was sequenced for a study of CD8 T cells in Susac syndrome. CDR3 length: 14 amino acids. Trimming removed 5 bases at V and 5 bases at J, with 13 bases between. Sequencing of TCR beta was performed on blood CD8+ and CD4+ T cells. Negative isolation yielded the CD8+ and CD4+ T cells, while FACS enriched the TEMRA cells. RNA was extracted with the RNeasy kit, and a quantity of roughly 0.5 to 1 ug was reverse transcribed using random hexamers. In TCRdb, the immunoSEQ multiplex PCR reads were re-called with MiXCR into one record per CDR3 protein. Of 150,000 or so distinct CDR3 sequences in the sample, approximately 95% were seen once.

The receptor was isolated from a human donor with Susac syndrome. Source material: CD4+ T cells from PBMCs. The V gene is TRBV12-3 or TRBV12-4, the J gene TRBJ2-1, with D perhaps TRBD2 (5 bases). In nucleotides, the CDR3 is TGTGCCAGCAGTCCAAGGAGGCTCCACAATGAGCAGTTCTTC. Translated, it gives CASSPRRLHNEQFF.